Listed here are 15 T cell receptor beta chains from one sample, sequenced in a study of blood T cell repertoires in COVID-19. Repertoires were generated with immunoSEQ multiplex PCR, while TCRdb's copy carries only in-frame clones and drops some. The repertoire consists of 55,000 to 90,000 clones, with more than 70% occurring once and the leading ten covering around 1.5%. The sequencing sample was made of peripheral blood. The receptors stem from a human donor in a cohort sampled during active COVID-19.

This chain uses TRBV6-6 with TRBJ2-2; tentative D call: TRBD1 (6 bases). Trimming left V 11 bases short and J 2 bases short, with 12 bases between. Germline V gene sequence: CDR1 MNHNY, CDR2 SVGAGI (reference sequence). This CDR3 has 13 amino acids. The CDR3 spells CALGGHNTGELFF. The DNA of the CDR3 is TGTGCCTTAGGGGGTCATAACACCGGGGAGCTGTTTTTT.

This clone was observed a few times. The rearrangement links TRBV7-9 to TRBJ1-3; D possibly corresponds to TRBD1 (5 bases). Germline V CDR1 and CDR2: SEHNR, FQNEAQ (reference sequence). V was shortened by 1 base and J by 0 bases, with 10 bases between the two germline ends. The CDR3 contains 16 residues. CDR3 bases: TGTGCCAGCAGCTTAGGCGGGACCAGCTCTGGAAACACCATATATTTT. It translates to CASSLGGTSSGNTIYF.

The chain recombines TRBV20-1 with TRBJ1-1; TRBD1 aligns across 9 bases. The germline gives CDR1 DFQATT, CDR2 SNEGSKA (reference sequence). This CDR3 comprises 18 residues. J was trimmed by 1 base and V by 3 bases; bases with no gene match: 15. The chain's CDR3 is CSASNPPGSTGGNTEAFF. The CDR3 DNA is TGCAGTGCTAGTAATCCCCCCGGGTCGACAGGGGGGAACACTGAAGCTTTCTTT.

The chain couples TRBV6-5 to TRBJ2-1, with a possible D match to TRBD2 (5 bases). This CDR3 has 15 amino acids. V was shortened by 6 bases and J by 0 bases, with 12 bases between the two germline ends. CDR1 MNHEY and CDR2 SVGAGI come from the germline V gene. The CDR3 DNA sequence: TGTGCCAGCAGGCCGGGAAAGAGCTCCTACAATGAGCAGTTCTTC. This translates into CASRPGKSSYNEQFF.

This clone has a handful of counts. This chain links TRBV24-1 with TRBJ1-5; a weak D match, TRBD1 (5 bases). Trimming removed 4 bases at V and 0 bases at J, with 18 bases between. The V gene's germline CDR1 is KGHDR and CDR2 SFDVKD. This CDR3 spans 18 amino acids. The CDR3 coding sequence is TGTGCCACCAGTGACCTTAAAGGGGATTACTATAGCAATCAGCCCCAGCATTTT. It specifies CATSDLKGDYYSNQPQHF.

The gene calls are TRBV7-9 and TRBJ1-5; D is perhaps TRBD1 (5 bases). V lost 1 base, J lost 0 bases, and 13 bases lay in between. This CDR3 region has 17 residues. In germline, CDR1 is SEHNR, CDR2 FQNEAQ (reference sequence). CDR3 in amino acids: CASSLVLRGDSNQPQHF. CDR3 nucleotide sequence: TGTGCCAGCAGCTTAGTTCTAAGGGGCGATAGCAATCAGCCCCAGCATTTT.

This clone occurred once. The CDR3 sequence is CASSYSSNLHEQYF. The CDR3 DNA sequence: TGTGCCAGCAGTTACTCTTCTAATCTCCACGAGCAGTACTTC. This sequence joins TRBV6-5 and TRBJ2-7; D unresolved. Germline V lookup: CDR1 MNHEY, CDR2 SVGAGI. This CDR3 has 14 amino acids. The V and J ends lost 0 bases and 5 bases respectively, with 11 bases between them.

The CDR3 coding sequence is TGTGCCAGCAGGCAATTAAGACGCGGGAGGGCTTTGAGTAATGAGCAGTTCTTC. It is translated as CASRQLRRGRALSNEQFF. The V and J genes are TRBV11-2 and TRBJ2-1; 9 nucleotides agree with TRBD2. This CDR3 is built from 18 residues. Germline CDR1 SGHAT, CDR2 FQNNGV. The J segment lost 7 bases and the V segment lost 6 bases, leaving 19 bases of the junction unmatched.

This chain connects TRBV18 to TRBJ2-7, with D hard to call. Looked up from germline, CDR1 is KGHSH and CDR2 is LQKENI. The V end was cut by 6 bases, the J end by 2 bases, with 23 bases between. There are 17 residues in the CDR3. DNA of the CDR3: TGTGCCAGCTCTCCTTCTCGCGCCCTGATTCCTACCTACGAGCAGTACTTC. It translates to CASSPSRALIPTYEQYF.

The chain recombines TRBV28 with TRBJ2-1; TRBD2 agrees at 8 bases. The ends lost 10 bases at V and 5 bases at J; junction bases unmatched: 13. This CDR3 has 15 residues. Per the germline V gene, CDR1 is MDHEN and CDR2 is SYDVKM. In nucleotides, the CDR3 is TGTGCCACCTACCATGGGACTAGTAGCGACAATGAGCAGTTCTTC. It translates to CATYHGTSSDNEQFF.

The DNA of the CDR3 is TGTGCCAGCAGTGAATTCCCGGCAGGGGTCTACGAGCAGTACGTC. It is translated as CASSEFPAGVYEQYV. The chain recombines TRBV6-1 with TRBJ2-7, with D tentatively TRBD1 (6 bases). V was shortened by 2 bases and J by 3 bases, with 14 bases between the two germline ends. CDR3 length: 15 amino acids. Germline lookup yields CDR1 MNHNS and CDR2 SASEGT.

V is TRBV13 and J is TRBJ2-2; TRBD1 agrees at 7 bases. The CDR3 spans 17 residues. The germline V gene has CDR1 PRHDT and CDR2 FYEKMQ (reference sequence). Unmatched junction bases numbered 14, after V lost 5 bases and J lost 5 bases. The CDR3 sequence: CASSPSDRAQDTGELFF. CDR3 in DNA: TGTGCCAGCAGCCCAAGTGACAGGGCCCAGGATACCGGGGAGCTGTTTTTT. Looking up the rest from reference TRBV13 and TRBJ2-2 gives the full variable domain: AAGVIQSPRHLIKEKRETATLKCYPIPRHDTVYWYQQGPGQDPQFLISFYEKMQSDKGSIPDRFSAQQFSDYHSELNMSSLELGDSALYFCASSPSDRAQDTGELFFGEGSRLTVL.

The chain joins TRBV10-1 to TRBJ2-3, with D possibly TRBD2 on 6 matching bases. Germline V gene sequence: CDR1 WNHNN, CDR2 SYGVQD (reference sequence). The CDR3 loop spans 14 amino acids. The V end was cut by 2 bases, the J end by 3 bases, with 9 bases between. CDR3 bases: TGCGCCAGCAGTGAGCCTAGCGTTACAGATACGCAGTATTTT. Protein product: CASSEPSVTDTQYF.

J is TRBJ1-1 and V is TRBV15, with D tentatively TRBD1 (6 bases). The germline CDR1 and CDR2 sequences are LNHNV and YYDKDF (reference sequence). Trimming removed 0 bases at V and 5 bases at J, with 13 bases between. The CDR3 consists of 15 residues. The DNA for the CDR3 is TGTGCCACCAGCAGAGACAGGGGTGGACAGACTGAAGCTTTCTTT. It codes for CATSRDRGGQTEAFF. Full variable domain (rest looked up from reference TRBV15 and TRBJ1-1): DAMVIQNPRYQVTQFGKPVTLSCSQTLNHNVMYWYQQKSSQAPKLLFHYYDKDFNNEADTPDNFQSRRPNTSFCFLDIRSPGLGDTAMYLCATSRDRGGQTEAFFGQGTRLTVV.

The genes are TRBV20-1 and TRBJ2-5, with D tentatively TRBD2 (5 bases). The CDR3 covers 11 residues. V lost 0 bases, J lost 7 bases, and 6 bases lay in between. Germline CDR1 is DFQATT and CDR2 is SNEGSKA (reference sequence). CDR3 loop: CSARDEGTQYF. CDR3 sequence (DNA): TGCAGTGCTAGAGACGAGGGGACCCAGTACTTC.